This T cell receptor (beta chain) is drawn from a study of blood T cell repertoires in COVID-19. Overall study: From the United States, Italy and Spain came samples of acute and convalescent COVID-19.

As regards this clone: The same CDR3 can be traced to other DNA sequences in this sample.

V dropped 6 bases and J dropped 1; count of bases not matched to a gene: 4. The CDR3 covers 14 residues. CDR1 is KGHSH, CDR2 LQKENI, per germline. Assay used: immunoSEQ multiplex PCR; TCRdb lists only in-frame clones, some missing. The sample yields about 430,000 clones, 80% to 90% seen once. This TCR came from a man between 25 and 39 years old who had recovered from COVID-19. The sample taken for sequencing was PBMCs or T cells enriched from blood (not recorded which). The rearrangement links TRBV18 to TRBJ2-7, with TRBD2 matching over 9 bases. The CDR3 loop reads CASSPTSGSYEQYF. CDR3 nucleotide sequence: TGTGCCAGCTCTCCGACTAGCGGTTCCTACGAGCAGTACTTC.